This T cell receptor (beta chain) was sequenced during a study of shared clonotypes between healthy human individuals. The V gene's germline CDR1 is MNHNS and CDR2 SASEGT. There are 15 residues in the CDR3. V dropped 5 bases and J dropped 2; count of bases not matched to a gene: 8. Using immunoSEQ multiplex PCR, the repertoire was profiled, and TCRdb retains in-frame clones only, with some absent. The sample consists of roughly 1,800,000 clones, about 95% of them appearing once. General observations from the study: Non-shared clonotypes had lower generation probabilities than those shared by all four donors. Donor clonotype sharing was expected to depend on sequencing depth.

Naive-designated CD8 cells lacked CD45RO, were positively enriched for CCR7, and omitted terminally differentiated effector memory CD45RA+ cells. A note on this clone: Its target is not known.

The chain carries TRBV6-1 and TRBJ2-7; 8 nucleotides line up with TRBD1. The sequenced sample was naive CD8+ T cells sorted from blood. This sequence was found in a man in his late teens or twenties in good health. The CDR3 sequence: CASSPPTGAPYEQYF. CDR3 nucleotides: TGTGCCAGCAGTCCTCCGACAGGGGCACCCTACGAGCAGTACTTC.